This TCR beta chain is drawn from a study of cytomegalovirus exposure and HLA in healthy donors. Study overall: Drawn from HLA-typed donors, 65 million to 100 million unique TCRs were held in an early data release. Study-wide results and limits: A later analysis reportedly found that, within productive TCRs, an Asian-associated ancestry cluster had fewer N-insertions than the mean observed across the roughly 670 donors. Sequencing depth roughly uniform across donors was assumed in presence/absence analyses. Some highly shared sequence variants likely arose as a pipeline artifact.

The PCR had 60 Vbeta and 13 Jbeta primers. Clones were read by immunoSEQ multiplex PCR, and TCRdb kept only the in-frame ones, dropping some. The sample yields about 150,000 clones, around 80% seen once. The table lists this clone with a few counts. The antigen is not known. V lost 6 bases to trimming and J lost 9 bases; unmatched junction nucleotides: 7. The germline V gene has CDR1 SGDLS and CDR2 YYNGEE. This CDR3 contains 12 residues. This sequence was found in a man aged 40-50 years in good health and CMV-seropositive. The specimen was PBMCs. V usage is TRBV9 and J usage is TRBJ1-2; the match to TRBD1 covers 8 bases. Here the CDR3 DNA reads TGTGCCAGCACCGACGGACAGGGTCGCTACACCTTC. It encodes CASTDGQGRYTF.